The clone carrying this T cell receptor (beta chain) was counted at least ten times. As yet, its antigen is unknown. The CDR3 runs 17 residues. Unmatched junction bases numbered 5, after V lost 3 bases and J lost 0 bases. The germline V gene encodes CDR1 SGHKS and CDR2 YYEKEE (reference sequence). The source of the sample is a study of breast tumors, draining lymph nodes, adjacent tissues. The lymph nodes were axillary draining lymph nodes from breast cancer patients. From the multiplex PCR reads, TCRdb called clonotypes with MiXCR, one entry per CDR3 protein. The repertoire has around 130,000 distinct CDR3 sequences, approximately 22% of them found once; the top ten carry about 2.2%. Findings and limits, study-wide: The lymph node origin of tumor T cells was framed as consistent with a hypothesis, not demonstrated. Tumor TCR diversity was below lymph nodes but above nontumor tissue. The data were judged consistent with most tumor T cells coming from lymph node and expanding in tumor.

This sequence was found in a female donor with breast cancer. Some clones in this sample may be carry-over from other donors' samples. The material sequenced was axillary lymph node tissue. This rearrangement joins TRBV5-5 to TRBJ2-7; 14 bases are shared with TRBD2. The CDR3 coding sequence is TGTGCCAGCAGCTCGGGGACTAGCGGGAGCCTCTCCTACGAGCAGTACTTC. It translates to CASSSGTSGSLSYEQYF. Supplemented by reference TRBV5-5 and TRBJ2-7, the full variable domain reads DAGVTQSPTHLIKTRGQQVTLRCSPISGHKSVSWYQQVLGQGPQFIFQYYEKEERGRGNFPDRFSARQFPNYSSELNVNALLLGDSALYLCASSSGTSGSLSYEQYFGPGTRLTVT.